A single sample is the source of the 21 T cell receptor beta chains below, sequenced in a study of blood T cell repertoires in COVID-19. Only in-frame clones appear in the TCRdb table, and some are missing; sequencing was by immunoSEQ multiplex PCR. The table includes roughly 360,000 clones, 80% to 90% detected once. The sample consisted of PBMCs or T cells enriched from blood (not recorded which). The receptor set was obtained from a man aged 25 to 40 who had recovered from COVID-19.

The V call is TRBV27, the J call TRBJ1-1; the match to TRBD1 covers 9 bases. The V gene's germline CDR1 is MNHEY and CDR2 SMNVEV (reference sequence). CDR3 length: 13 amino acids. V shed 5 bases, J shed 6 bases, and the junction held 4 bases outside the gene matches. The CDR3 sequence: CASSDRGVAEAFF. As DNA, the CDR3 is TGTGCCAGCAGTGACAGGGGGGTCGCTGAAGCTTTCTTT.

This chain uses TRBV10-3 with TRBJ1-1; D gene ambiguous. The CDR3 loop spans 14 amino acids. V was cut by 7 bases and J by 0 bases, with 12 bases left in between. CDR1 and CDR2 from the germline V gene are ENHRY and SYGVKD. For the CDR3, the DNA is TGTGCCATCAAGTTGGCAGATATGAACACTGAAGCTTTCTTT. Encoded protein: CAIKLADMNTEAFF.

The chain combines TRBV19 with TRBJ2-5; a possible D gene is TRBD2 (7 bases). V shed 11 bases and J shed 5 bases, with 21 bases lying between them. Per the germline V gene, CDR1 is LNHDA and CDR2 is SQIVND (reference sequence). CDR3 size: 14 residues. This CDR3 reads CASSDGGLRETQYF. As DNA, the CDR3 is TGTGCCTCCTCGGACGGGGGGCTTCGTGAGACCCAGTACTTC.

The chain employs TRBV12-5 and TRBJ1-3; D remains unclear. The CDR3 has 13 amino acids. Trimming pared 3 bases from V and 8 bases from J, leaving 11 bases between. The V gene's germline CDR1 is LGHNT and CDR2 FRNRAP. The CDR3 nucleotides read TGTGCTAGTGGTTTTAGCCTGGAGGACACCATATATTTT. This translates into CASGFSLEDTIYF. The full variable domain, its missing parts supplied by reference TRBV12-5 and TRBJ1-3, is DARVTQTPRHKVTEMGQEVTMRCQPILGHNTVFWYRQTMMQGLELLAYFRNRAPLDDSGMPKDRFSAEMPDATLATLKIQPSEPRDSAVYFCASGFSLEDTIYFGEGSWLTVV.

The rearrangement joins TRBV5-4 to TRBJ2-5; D might be TRBD2 (6 bases). Trimming took 3 bases from V and 5 from J, leaving 14 bases between them. This CDR3 comprises 14 residues. The germline V gene encodes CDR1 SGHNT and CDR2 YYREEE (reference sequence). The CDR3 DNA reads TGTGCCAGCAGCTCCCCGACTAGAGAGGAGACCCAGTACTTC. As protein: CASSSPTREETQYF.

V is TRBV5-4 and J is TRBJ2-3; 12 positions match TRBD2. V dropped 2 bases and J dropped 1; count of bases not matched to a gene: 8. Germline CDR1 is SGHNT and CDR2 is YYREEE (reference sequence). The CDR3 spans 18 residues. The CDR3 here is CASSFGLAGQRGTDTQYF. DNA for the CDR3: TGTGCCAGCAGCTTCGGACTAGCGGGGCAGAGGGGCACAGATACGCAGTATTTT.

The chain joins TRBV5-1 to TRBJ1-4; D gene uncertain. Trimming cost V 0 bases and J 7 bases, with 10 bases left between them. CDR1 is SGHRS, CDR2 YFSETQ, per germline. There are 14 residues in the CDR3. Here the CDR3 reads CASSLGGIGEKLFF. The DNA for the CDR3 is TGCGCCAGCAGCTTGGGAGGCATTGGTGAAAAACTGTTTTTT.

This chain uses TRBV19 with TRBJ1-6; TRBD1 aligns across 9 bases. Trimming took 3 bases from V and 12 from J; bases not matched to a gene: 9. The germline V gene encodes CDR1 LNHDA and CDR2 SQIVND (reference sequence). The CDR3 has 15 residues. CDR3 sequence: CASSMNRGPFLPLHF. As DNA, the CDR3 is TGTGCCAGTAGTATGAACAGGGGGCCATTTTTACCCCTCCACTTT.

This chain joins TRBV4-1 and TRBJ1-2; 10 nucleotides align to TRBD1. The CDR3 runs 16 residues. Germline V lookup: CDR1 MGHRA, CDR2 YSYEKL. Germline trimming cut 0 bases from V and 4 bases from J; bases unmatched to any gene: 5. CDR3 loop: CASSQEATGGVYGYTF. The DNA of the CDR3 is TGCGCCAGCAGCCAAGAAGCGACAGGGGGCGTCTATGGCTACACCTTC.

This clone was seen only a few times. V and J are TRBV19 and TRBJ1-2; 8 nucleotides match TRBD1. V was clipped by 3 bases and J by 4 bases; unmatched bases: 7. The CDR3 sequence is 15 residues long. CDR1 is LNHDA and CDR2 is SQIVND in the germline V gene (reference sequence). The CDR3 is CASSIPNDRGYGYTF. The CDR3 DNA reads TGTGCCAGTAGTATCCCCAATGACAGGGGCTATGGCTACACCTTC.

The V and J genes are TRBV29-1 and TRBJ2-1, with 8 bases aligning to TRBD2. The CDR3 totals 18 residues. In germline, CDR1 is SQVTM, CDR2 ANQGSEA. V trimming: 0 bases; J trimming: 0 bases; junction bases outside the gene matches: 10. CDR3 in amino acids: CSVEDLRGSGSSYNEQFF. The CDR3 nucleotides are TGCAGCGTTGAAGATCTTCGGGGAAGCGGGAGCTCCTACAATGAGCAGTTCTTC.

This chain joins TRBV5-1 and TRBJ1-2, with TRBD1 matching over 10 bases. With V trimmed by 3 bases and J by 0 bases, 11 bases remained unmatched. Germline loops: CDR1 SGHRS, CDR2 YFSETQ. The CDR3 consists of 18 residues. The CDR3 coding sequence is TGCGCCAGCAGCTCTTCTTGGGACAGGGGTCTTACTAACTATGGCTACACCTTC. It specifies CASSSSWDRGLTNYGYTF.

This chain joins TRBV7-2 and TRBJ2-7, with a weak D call TRBD1 (5 bases). This CDR3 is 14 amino acids long. Germline V gene data show CDR1 as SGHTA and CDR2 as FQGNSA. Trimming left V 2 bases short and J 3 bases short, with 11 bases between. The CDR3 protein is CASSLMDTIYEQYF. The CDR3 bases are TGTGCCAGCAGCTTAATGGACACAATCTACGAGCAGTACTTC.

V gene TRBV9 combines with J gene TRBJ2-7; 14 bases map to TRBD2. Germline assignment: CDR1 SGDLS and CDR2 YYNGEE. This CDR3 spans 15 amino acids. V dropped 4 bases and J dropped 1; count of bases not matched to a gene: 1. CDR3 in DNA: TGTGCCAGCAGCAGGACTAGCGGGGGGTCCTACGAGCAGTACTTC. It yields the protein CASSRTSGGSYEQYF. The variable domain in full, with the rest retrieved from reference TRBV9 and TRBJ2-7, is DSGVTQTPKHLITATGQRVTLRCSPRSGDLSVYWYQQSLDQGLQFLIQYYNGEERAKGNILERFSAQQFPDLHSELNLSSLELGDSALYFCASSRTSGGSYEQYFGPGTRLTVT.

V is TRBV5-6 and J is TRBJ1-5; 7 bases fit TRBD1. The CDR3 runs 16 residues. The V segment lost 0 bases and the J segment 7 bases; nucleotides outside the gene matches: 10. CDR1 is SGHDT and CDR2 is YYEEEE in the germline V gene. The CDR3 is CASSLAQGDFGQPQHF. The CDR3 DNA follows: TGTGCCAGCAGCTTGGCTCAGGGGGATTTCGGGCAGCCCCAGCATTTT.

The chain combines TRBV5-4 with TRBJ1-2, with 7 bases fitting TRBD1. Trimming removed 4 bases from V and 7 bases from J; junction bases left unmatched: 7. Germline values: CDR1 SGHNT, CDR2 YYREEE (reference sequence). The CDR3 totals 13 residues. The CDR3 nucleotides are TGTGCCAGCAGCGCGACAGGGTCTCGTGGCTACACCTTC. Its translation: CASSATGSRGYTF.

The chain recombines TRBV19 with TRBJ1-2; a weak D match, TRBD1 (6 bases). The CDR3 has 16 residues. The V gene's germline CDR1 is LNHDA and CDR2 SQIVND (reference sequence). The ends were cut back, 6 bases at V and 7 bases at J, with 24 bases in the middle. DNA of the CDR3: TGTGCCAGTAGCCCCAGTCGGGACACCTATTACAGTGGCTACACCTTC. It yields the protein CASSPSRDTYYSGYTF.

A word on this clone: This sample also contains other DNA sequences that code for the same CDR3. The chain employs TRBV5-1 and TRBJ2-3; D is possibly TRBD2 (6 bases). Germline V lookup: CDR1 SGHRS, CDR2 YFSETQ. V lost 4 bases, J lost 0 bases, and 9 bases lay in between. This CDR3 spans 14 amino acids. CDR3 sequence (DNA): TGCGCCAGCAGCCGCGGGGCTAGCACAGATACGCAGTATTTT. Its translation: CASSRGASTDTQYF.

The V call is TRBV11-2, the J call TRBJ1-3; no clear D gene. Germline V gene data show CDR1 as SGHAT and CDR2 as FQNNGV. V was pared by 5 bases and J by 0 bases, with 17 bases between. The CDR3 contains 17 residues. CDR3 protein: CASSPRRGTFSGNTIYF. The DNA of the CDR3 is TGTGCCAGCAGCCCTCGGCGAGGAACCTTCTCTGGAAACACCATATATTTT.

This chain uses TRBV10-3 with TRBJ2-7; 13 bases align to TRBD2. V was clipped by 6 bases and J by 3 bases; unmatched bases: 5. The V gene's germline CDR1 is ENHRY and CDR2 SYGVKD. CDR3 size: 15 residues. The DNA of the CDR3 is TGTGCCATCAGCCGGGGACTAGCGGGGATCTACGAGCAGTACTTC. Residues: CAISRGLAGIYEQYF.

The chain employs TRBV12-3 or TRBV12-4 and TRBJ1-6; no reliable D call. Between the trimmed V and J ends, which lost 5 bases and 8 bases, there was a span of 10 bases. The length of the CDR3 is 13 residues. CDR3 bases: TGTGCCAGCAGTGATTTCGGGGATTCACCCCTCCACTTT. Translating gives CASSDFGDSPLHF.